This note documents a single T cell receptor beta chain sequence. The antigen remains unidentified. This record comes from a study of cytomegalovirus exposure and HLA in healthy donors. Study conclusions and caveats: 164 TCR beta chains were listed as cytomegalovirus-associated. For most TCR sequences rarity was the rule, although some public TCRs occurred in many donors. Later analysis identified around 15,000 TCR beta sequences associated with HLA alleles, using a false discovery rate threshold of 0.05. A later analysis showed that HLA-associated TCR beta chains had undergone more clonal expansion than equally common others.

It was with 60 Vbeta and 13 Jbeta primers that the PCR ran. Profiled with immunoSEQ multiplex PCR; TCRdb holds only in-frame clones, not every one. Recorded for this sample: 190,000 or so clones. Germline V gene data show CDR1 as SGHKS and CDR2 as YYEKEE (reference sequence). The CDR3 is 14 residues long. V was shortened by 2 bases and J by 0 bases, with 6 bases between the two germline ends. This TCR was recovered from a boy younger than 18 in good health and CMV-seronegative. The rearrangement links TRBV5-5 to TRBJ1-3; D unresolved. Material for sequencing was PBMCs. The CDR3 sequence: CASSFSYSGNTIYF. As DNA, the CDR3 is TGTGCCAGCAGCTTTTCGTACTCTGGAAACACCATATATTTT.